This TCR beta chain derives from a study of T cell responses to AZD1222 COVID-19 vaccine. Sequenced by immunoSEQ multiplex PCR; TCRdb stores in-frame clones only, minus some. This sample has more than 65,000 clones, with around 85% found just once. Germline V gene sequence: CDR1 MNHNY, CDR2 SVGAGI (reference sequence). V lost 5 bases and J 4 bases, leaving 15 bases between the germline ends. This CDR3 is built from 15 residues. General observations from the study: All repertoire sampling was performed exclusively after the peak T cell response.

For this clone: Its antigen is undetermined.

This clonotype was obtained from an adult in good health. Material: peripheral blood, obtained on day 0 of AZD1222 vaccination. The chain combines TRBV6-6 with TRBJ2-4, with TRBD2 as a possible D gene (6 bases). CDR3 DNA sequence: TGTGCCAGCAGTATGACGCGGGGAGTAAAAAACATTCAGTACTTC. It codes for CASSMTRGVKNIQYF.